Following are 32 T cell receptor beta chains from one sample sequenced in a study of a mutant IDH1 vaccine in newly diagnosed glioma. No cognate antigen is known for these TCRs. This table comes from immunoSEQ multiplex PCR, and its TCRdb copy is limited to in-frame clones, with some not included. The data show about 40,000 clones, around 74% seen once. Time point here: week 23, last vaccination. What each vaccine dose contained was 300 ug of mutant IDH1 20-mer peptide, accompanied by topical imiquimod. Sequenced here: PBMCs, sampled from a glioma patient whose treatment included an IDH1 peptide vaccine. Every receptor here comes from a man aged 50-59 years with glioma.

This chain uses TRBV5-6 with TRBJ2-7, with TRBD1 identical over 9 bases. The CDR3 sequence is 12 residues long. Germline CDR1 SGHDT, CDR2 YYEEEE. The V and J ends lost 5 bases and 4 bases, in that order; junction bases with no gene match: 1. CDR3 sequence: CASRGQGYEQYF. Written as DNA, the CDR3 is TGTGCCAGCAGGGGACAGGGTTACGAGCAGTACTTC.

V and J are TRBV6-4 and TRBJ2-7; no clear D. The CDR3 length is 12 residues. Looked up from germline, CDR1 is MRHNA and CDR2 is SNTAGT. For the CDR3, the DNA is TGTGCACCAAAGGGCCCCTACTACGAGCAGTACTTC. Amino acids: CAPKGPYYEQYF.

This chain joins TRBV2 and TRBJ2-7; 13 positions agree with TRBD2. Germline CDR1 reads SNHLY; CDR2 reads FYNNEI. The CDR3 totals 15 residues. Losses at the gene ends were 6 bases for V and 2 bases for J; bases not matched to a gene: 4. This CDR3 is CASSRGLAGAYEQYF. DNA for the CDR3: TGTGCCAGCAGCCGTGGACTAGCGGGGGCCTACGAGCAGTACTTC. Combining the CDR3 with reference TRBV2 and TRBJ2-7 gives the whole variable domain EPEVTQTPSHQVTQMGQEVILRCVPISNHLYFYWYRQILGQKVEFLVSFYNNEISEKSEIFDDQFSVERPDGSNFTLKIRSTKLEDSAMYFCASSRGLAGAYEQYFGPGTRLTVT.

The CDR3 nucleotides read TGTGCCAGCAGCCCACTACCGAGCACTGAAGCTTTCTTT. Amino acid sequence: CASSPLPSTEAFF. The chain joins TRBV5-6 to TRBJ1-1, with D hard to call. V was shortened by 4 bases and J by 4 bases, with 11 bases between the two germline ends. The CDR3 contains 13 residues. From germline, CDR1 is SGHDT and CDR2 YYEEEE.

In DNA form, the CDR3 reads TGTGCCAGTAGACAGACAGGGGGGTCCTACAATGAGCAGTTCTTC. It specifies CASRQTGGSYNEQFF. V gene TRBV19 combines with J gene TRBJ2-1, with TRBD1 matching over 9 bases. Germline V gene sequence: CDR1 LNHDA, CDR2 SQIVND (reference sequence). The CDR3 sequence is 15 residues long. With V trimmed by 6 bases and J by 1 base, 4 bases remained unmatched.

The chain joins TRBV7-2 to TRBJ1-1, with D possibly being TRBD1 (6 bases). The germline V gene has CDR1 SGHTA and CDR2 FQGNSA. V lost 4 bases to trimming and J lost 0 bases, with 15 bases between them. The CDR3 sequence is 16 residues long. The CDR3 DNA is TGTGCCAGCAGCTCCCAGGGGCTTGGGCTGAACACTGAAGCTTTCTTT. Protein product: CASSSQGLGLNTEAFF.

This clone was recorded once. CDR3 residues: CASSVGVGTGSLGEKLFF. CDR3 nucleotides: TGTGCCAGCAGCGTAGGAGTTGGGACAGGGTCTTTAGGGGAAAAACTGTTTTTT. The V call is TRBV9, the J call TRBJ1-4, with TRBD1 identical over 9 bases. After removal of 0 bases from V and 8 bases from J, the junction contained 14 bases not matched to a gene. Germline assignment: CDR1 SGDLS and CDR2 YYNGEE. The CDR3 sequence is 18 residues long.

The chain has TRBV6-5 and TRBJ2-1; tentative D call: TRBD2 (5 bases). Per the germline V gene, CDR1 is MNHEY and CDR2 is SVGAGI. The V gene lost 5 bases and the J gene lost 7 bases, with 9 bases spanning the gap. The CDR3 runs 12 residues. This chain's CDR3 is CASSDSVNEQFF. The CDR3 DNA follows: TGTGCCAGCAGTGATAGCGTAAATGAGCAGTTCTTC.

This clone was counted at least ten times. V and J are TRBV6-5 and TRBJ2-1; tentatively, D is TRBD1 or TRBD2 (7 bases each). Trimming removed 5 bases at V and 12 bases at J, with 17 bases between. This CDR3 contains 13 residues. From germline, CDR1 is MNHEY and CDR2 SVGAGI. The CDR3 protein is CASSGSGGVRQFF. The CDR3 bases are TGTGCCAGCAGTGGCTCAGGGGGGGTTAGGCAGTTCTTC.

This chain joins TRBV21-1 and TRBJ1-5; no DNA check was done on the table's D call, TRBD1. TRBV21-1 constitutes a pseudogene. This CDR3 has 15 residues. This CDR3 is CASSKPGQRNQPQHF. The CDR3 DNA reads TGTGCCAGCAGCAAGCCGGGACAGAGAAATCAGCCCCAGCATTTT.

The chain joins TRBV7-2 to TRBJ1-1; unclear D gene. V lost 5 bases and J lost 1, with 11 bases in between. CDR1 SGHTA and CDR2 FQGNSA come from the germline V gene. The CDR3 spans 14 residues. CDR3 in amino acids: CASSTRWGNTEAFF. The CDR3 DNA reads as TGTGCCAGCAGCACAAGGTGGGGGAACACTGAAGCTTTCTTT.

This CDR3 is CASSILGQVGNTEAFF. For the CDR3, the DNA is TGTGCCAGTAGTATTCTGGGCCAGGTCGGAAACACTGAAGCTTTCTTT. This rearrangement joins TRBV19 to TRBJ1-1; the D is unclear. The CDR3 runs 16 residues. V was clipped by 3 bases and J by 2 bases, with 16 bases between them. The germline gives CDR1 LNHDA, CDR2 SQIVND (reference sequence).

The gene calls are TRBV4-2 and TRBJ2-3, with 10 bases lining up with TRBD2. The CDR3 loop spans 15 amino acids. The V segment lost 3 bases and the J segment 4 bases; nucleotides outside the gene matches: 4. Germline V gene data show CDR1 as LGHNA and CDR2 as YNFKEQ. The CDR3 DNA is TGTGCCAGCAGCCAGGAGCGGGGGGGCCCAGATACGCAGTATTTT. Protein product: CASSQERGGPDTQYF.

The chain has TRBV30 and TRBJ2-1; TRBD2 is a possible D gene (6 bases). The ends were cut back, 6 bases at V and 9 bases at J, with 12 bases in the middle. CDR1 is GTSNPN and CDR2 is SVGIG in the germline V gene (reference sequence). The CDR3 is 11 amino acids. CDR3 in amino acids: CACCGVPEQFF. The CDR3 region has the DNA TGTGCCTGTTGCGGGGTTCCTGAGCAGTTCTTC. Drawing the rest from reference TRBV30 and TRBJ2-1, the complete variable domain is SQTIHQWPATLVQPVGSPLSLECTVEGTSNPNLYWYRQAAGRGLQLLFYSVGIGQISSEVPQNLSASRPQDRQFILSSKKLLLSDSGFYLCACCGVPEQFFGPGTRLTVL.

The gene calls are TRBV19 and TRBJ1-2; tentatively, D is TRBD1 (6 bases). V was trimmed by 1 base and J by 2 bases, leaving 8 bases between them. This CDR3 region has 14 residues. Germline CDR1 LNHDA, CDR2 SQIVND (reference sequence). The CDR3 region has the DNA TGTGCCAGTAGTATAGTCGACAGGAACTATGGCTACACCTTC. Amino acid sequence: CASSIVDRNYGYTF.

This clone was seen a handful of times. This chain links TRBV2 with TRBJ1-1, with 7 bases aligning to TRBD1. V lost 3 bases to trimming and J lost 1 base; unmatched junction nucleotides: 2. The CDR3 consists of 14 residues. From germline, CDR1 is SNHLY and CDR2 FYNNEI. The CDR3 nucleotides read TGTGCCAGCAGTGAGTACAGGGGGAACACTGAAGCTTTCTTT. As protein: CASSEYRGNTEAFF.

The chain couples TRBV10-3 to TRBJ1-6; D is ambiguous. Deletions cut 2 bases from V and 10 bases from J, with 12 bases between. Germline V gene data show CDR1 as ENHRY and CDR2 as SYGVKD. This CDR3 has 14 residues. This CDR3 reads CAISEEGVGSPLHF. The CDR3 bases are TGTGCCATCAGTGAGGAGGGTGTAGGGTCACCCCTCCACTTT.

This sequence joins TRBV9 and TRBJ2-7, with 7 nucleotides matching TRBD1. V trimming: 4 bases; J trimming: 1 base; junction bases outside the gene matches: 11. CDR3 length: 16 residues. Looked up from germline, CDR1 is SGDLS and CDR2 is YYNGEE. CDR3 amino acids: CASSLDRESGSYEQYF. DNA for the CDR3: TGTGCCAGCAGCCTCGACAGGGAAAGTGGGTCCTACGAGCAGTACTTC.

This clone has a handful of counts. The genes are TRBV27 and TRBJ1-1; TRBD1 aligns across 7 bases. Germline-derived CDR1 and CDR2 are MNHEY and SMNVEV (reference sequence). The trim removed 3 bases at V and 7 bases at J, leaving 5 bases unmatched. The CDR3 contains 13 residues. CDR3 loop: CASSLKGAGEAFF. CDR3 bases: TGTGCCAGCAGTTTGAAGGGGGCAGGTGAAGCTTTCTTT.

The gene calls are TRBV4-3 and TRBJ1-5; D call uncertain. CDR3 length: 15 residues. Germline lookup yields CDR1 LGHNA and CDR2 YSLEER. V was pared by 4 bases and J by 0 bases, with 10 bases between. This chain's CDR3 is CASSPILGSNQPQHF. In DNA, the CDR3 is TGCGCCAGCAGCCCCATACTGGGTAGCAATCAGCCCCAGCATTTT.

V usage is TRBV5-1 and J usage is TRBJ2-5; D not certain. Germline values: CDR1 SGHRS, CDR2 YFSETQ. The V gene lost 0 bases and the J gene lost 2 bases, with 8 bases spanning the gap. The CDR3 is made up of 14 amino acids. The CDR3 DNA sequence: TGCGCCAGCAGCTTGGGAAGGCAACAAGAGACCCAGTACTTC. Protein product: CASSLGRQQETQYF.

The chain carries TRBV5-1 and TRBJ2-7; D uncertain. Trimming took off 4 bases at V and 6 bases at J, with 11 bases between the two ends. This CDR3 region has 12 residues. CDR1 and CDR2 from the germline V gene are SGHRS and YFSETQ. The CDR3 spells CASSVSIGEQYF. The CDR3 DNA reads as TGCGCCAGCAGCGTTTCGATAGGCGAGCAGTACTTC.

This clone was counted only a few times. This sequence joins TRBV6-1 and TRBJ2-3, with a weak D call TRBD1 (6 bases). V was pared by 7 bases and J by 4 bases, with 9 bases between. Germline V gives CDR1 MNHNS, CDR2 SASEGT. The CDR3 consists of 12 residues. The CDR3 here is CASTRQADTQYF. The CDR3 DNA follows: TGTGCCAGCACCCGACAGGCAGATACGCAGTATTTT.

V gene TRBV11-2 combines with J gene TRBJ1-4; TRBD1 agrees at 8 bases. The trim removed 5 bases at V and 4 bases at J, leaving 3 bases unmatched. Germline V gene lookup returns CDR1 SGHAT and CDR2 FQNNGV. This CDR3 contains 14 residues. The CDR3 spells CASSVTGVNEKLFF. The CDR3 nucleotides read TGTGCCAGCAGCGTGACAGGGGTTAATGAAAAACTGTTTTTT.

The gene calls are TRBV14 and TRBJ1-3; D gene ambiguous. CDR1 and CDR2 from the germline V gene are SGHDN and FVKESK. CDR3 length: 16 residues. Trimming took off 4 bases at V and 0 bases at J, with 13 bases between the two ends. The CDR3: CASSPLATLSGNTIYF. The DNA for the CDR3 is TGTGCCAGCAGCCCATTGGCGACACTCTCTGGAAACACCATATATTTT. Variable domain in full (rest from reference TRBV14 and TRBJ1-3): EAGVTQFPSHSVIEKGQTVTLRCDPISGHDNLYWYRRVMGKEIKFLLHFVKESKQDESGMPNNRFLAERTGGTYSTLKVQPAELEDSGVYFCASSPLATLSGNTIYFGEGSWLTVV.

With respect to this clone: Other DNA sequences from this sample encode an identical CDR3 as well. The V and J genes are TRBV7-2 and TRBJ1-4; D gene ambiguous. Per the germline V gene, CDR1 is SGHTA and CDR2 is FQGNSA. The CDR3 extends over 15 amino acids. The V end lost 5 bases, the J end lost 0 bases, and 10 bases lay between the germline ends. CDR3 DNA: TGTGCCAGCAGCCGAACCTTGACAACTAATGAAAAACTGTTTTTT. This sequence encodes CASSRTLTTNEKLFF.

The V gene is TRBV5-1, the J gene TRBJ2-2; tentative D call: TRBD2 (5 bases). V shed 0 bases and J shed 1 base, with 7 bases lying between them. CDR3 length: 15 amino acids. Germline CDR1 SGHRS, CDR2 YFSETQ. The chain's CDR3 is CASSLGTENTGELFF. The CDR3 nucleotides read TGCGCCAGCAGCTTGGGGACTGAGAACACCGGGGAGCTGTTTTTT.

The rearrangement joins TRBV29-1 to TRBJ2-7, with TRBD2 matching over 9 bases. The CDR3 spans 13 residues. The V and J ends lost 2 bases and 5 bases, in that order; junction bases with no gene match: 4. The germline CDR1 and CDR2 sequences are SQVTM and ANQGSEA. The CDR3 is CSVESSGADEQYF. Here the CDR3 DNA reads TGCAGCGTTGAATCTAGCGGGGCTGACGAGCAGTACTTC.

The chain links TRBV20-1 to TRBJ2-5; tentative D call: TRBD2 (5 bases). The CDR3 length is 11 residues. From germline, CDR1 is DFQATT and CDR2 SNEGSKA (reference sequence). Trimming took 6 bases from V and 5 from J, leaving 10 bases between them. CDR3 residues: CSAPGRETQYF. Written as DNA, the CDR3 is TGCAGTGCCCCGGGAAGGGAGACCCAGTACTTC.

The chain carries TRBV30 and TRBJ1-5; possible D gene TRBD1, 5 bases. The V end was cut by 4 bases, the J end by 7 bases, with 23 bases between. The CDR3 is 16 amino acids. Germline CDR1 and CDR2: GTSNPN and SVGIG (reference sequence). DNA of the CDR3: TGTGCCTGGAAAGGTCAGGGCTCAAGGGCGGAACAGCCCCAGCATTTT. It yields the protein CAWKGQGSRAEQPQHF.

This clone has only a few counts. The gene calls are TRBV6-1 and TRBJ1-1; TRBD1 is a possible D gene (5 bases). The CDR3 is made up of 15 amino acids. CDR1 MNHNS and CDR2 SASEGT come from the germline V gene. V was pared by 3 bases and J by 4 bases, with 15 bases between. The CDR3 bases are TGTGCCAGCAGTGAGTCCGGGGGGGTAGCCACTGAAGCTTTCTTT. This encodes CASSESGGVATEAFF.

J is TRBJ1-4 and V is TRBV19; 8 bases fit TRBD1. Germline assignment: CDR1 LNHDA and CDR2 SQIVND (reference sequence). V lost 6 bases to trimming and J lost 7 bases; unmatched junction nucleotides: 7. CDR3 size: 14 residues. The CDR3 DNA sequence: TGTGCCAGTAGACCCAGGGGGCGTGGTGAAAAACTGTTTTTT. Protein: CASRPRGRGEKLFF.